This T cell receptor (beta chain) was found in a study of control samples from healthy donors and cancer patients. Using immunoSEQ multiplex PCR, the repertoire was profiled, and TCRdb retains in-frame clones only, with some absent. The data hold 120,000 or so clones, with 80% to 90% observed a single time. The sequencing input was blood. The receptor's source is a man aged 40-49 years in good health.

Written as DNA, the CDR3 is TGTGCCTGGAGTGCCGGGCTAACTCAAGAGACCCAGTACTTC. Amino acid sequence: CAWSAGLTQETQYF. The chain has TRBV30 and TRBJ2-5; D unclear. Germline V gene sequence: CDR1 GTSNPN, CDR2 SVGIG (reference sequence). The germline V and J ends were trimmed by 1 base and 2 bases, with 11 bases remaining between them. This CDR3 region has 14 residues. Complete variable domain (other parts from reference TRBV30 and TRBJ2-5): SQTIHQWPATLVQPVGSPLSLECTVEGTSNPNLYWYRQAAGRGLQLLFYSVGIGQISSEVPQNLSASRPQDRQFILSSKKLLLSDSGFYLCAWSAGLTQETQYFGPGTRLLVL.